The rows below give T cell receptor beta chains drawn from one sample of a study of CD8 T cells in ankylosing spondylitis. TCRdb processed the 5' RACE reads anew with MiXCR; each CDR3 protein has one entry. In the table there are 200,000 to 300,000 distinct CDR3 sequences, around 7.8% of which are singletons. The material sequenced was blood, either unsorted or a sorted T cell fraction (not recorded which). Receptor source: a male donor with ankylosing spondylitis or in good health (not recorded which). CDR3s include the opening cysteine and the closing phenylalanine or tryptophan. D genes are given only for firm matches. Clone size is not always given. Where it is, it says once, few, many or a class for expanded clones.

>TRBV12-3/TRBV12-4|-|14|TRBJ1-1|many
TGTGCCAGCAGTTGGGGGGCGAGGAACACTGAAGCTTTCTTT
CASSWGARNTEAFF
>TRBV2|-|14|TRBJ2-7|-
TGTGCCAGCAGTCGACAGAGAGGGGTCTACGAGCAGTACTTC
CASSRQRGVYEQYF
>TRBV14|TRBD1|14|TRBJ2-1|many
TGTGCCAGCAGCGAGGGGGCATCCTACAATGAGCAGTTCTTC
CASSEGASYNEQFF
>TRBV7-2|-|18|TRBJ1-5|few
TGTGCCAGCAGCTTAGCGCCGGGGGGCCTGGGGGGCAATCAGCCCCAGCATTTT
CASSLAPGGLGGNQPQHF
>TRBV11-1|TRBD1|15|TRBJ2-5|-
TGTGCCAGCAGCTCCCAACAGGGGCGGCGGGAGACCCAGTACTTC
CASSSQQGRRETQYF
>TRBV6-1|-|15|TRBJ2-1|many
TGTGCCAGCCGGAAGGCCGGGGCCACATACAATGAGCAGTTCTTC
CASRKAGATYNEQFF
>TRBV7-2|-|12|TRBJ2-1|many
TGTGCCAGCAGCGCCGGATCGAATGAGCAGTTCTTC
CASSAGSNEQFF
>TRBV6-2/TRBV6-3|TRBD2|15|TRBJ2-5|many
TGTGCCAGCAGTTACGCGGGAGCCCCCATTGAGACCCAGTACTTC
CASSYAGAPIETQYF
>TRBV5-1|TRBD1|16|TRBJ1-4|many
TGCGCCAGCAGCCGCAGACAGGGAGTATTAAGTGAAAAACTGTTTTTT
CASSRRQGVLSEKLFF
>TRBV5-1|-|15|TRBJ2-1|few
TGCGCCAGCAGCTTGAGATTACAGGCCTACAATGAGCAGTTCTTC
CASSLRLQAYNEQFF
>TRBV5-5|-|15|TRBJ2-5|-
TGTGCCAGCAGCCAGTCACCCGTGGGCCAAGAGACCCAGTACTTC
CASSQSPVGQETQYF
>TRBV18|TRBD2|16|TRBJ2-3|-
TGTGCCAGCTCACCAATTACAGCGGGAGTGGCAGATACGCAGTATTTT
CASSPITAGVADTQYF
>TRBV11-3|-|15|TRBJ2-1|few
TGTGCCAGCAGCTTATCCAGGGGTTCCTACAATGAGCAGTTCTTC
CASSLSRGSYNEQFF
>TRBV3-1|-|14|TRBJ1-5|many
TGTGCCAGCAGTCGGGACGGAGGCGGGGGGCCCCAGCATTTT
CASSRDGGGGPQHF
>TRBV30|TRBD2|11|TRBJ2-1|few
TGTGCCTGGAGTGTACGGGAGGCTCTGTTCTTC
CAWSVREALFF
>TRBV25-1|TRBD2|15|TRBJ2-1|-
TGTGCCAGCAGTGGGGGACTAGCTAAAGGGAATGAGCAGTTCTTC
CASSGGLAKGNEQFF
>TRBV3-1|-|13|TRBJ2-1|few
TGTGCCAGCAGCCAAGTGGGGGGAAATGAGCAGTTCTTC
CASSQVGGNEQFF
>TRBV5-1|TRBD2|17|TRBJ2-5|many
TGCGCCAGCAGCTTGGAGGTAGCGGGGAGTGAAATGGAGACCCAGTACTTC
CASSLEVAGSEMETQYF
>TRBV29-1|-|12|TRBJ1-2|many
TGCAGCGTTGAAACAGACAACTATGGCTACACCTTC
CSVETDNYGYTF
>TRBV30|-|12|TRBJ1-5|many
TGTGCCTGGAGTGGGGTAAATCAGCCCCAGCATTTT
CAWSGVNQPQHF
>TRBV7-9|-|16|TRBJ1-5|-
TGTGCCAGCAGCTCCCAGGGGTACGATCTCAATCAGCCCCAGCATTTT
CASSSQGYDLNQPQHF
>TRBV12-3/TRBV12-4|-|14|TRBJ2-1|few
TGTGCCAGCAGTTTGGGAGTCTCCTACAATGAGCAGTTCTTC
CASSLGVSYNEQFF
>TRBV3-1|TRBD1|15|TRBJ2-2|many
TGTGCCAGCAGCTACCGGGACAGGAGCACCGGGGAGCTGTTTTTT
CASSYRDRSTGELFF
>TRBV7-8|TRBD2|15|TRBJ2-7|many
TGTGCCAGCAGCTTAATAGCGGGAGCAGAATACGAGCAGTACTTC
CASSLIAGAEYEQYF
>TRBV20-1|TRBD2|16|TRBJ2-1|few
TGCAGTGCTAGACCCTCTAGCGGGGGGGCGAGGAATGAGCAGTTCTTC
CSARPSSGGARNEQFF
>TRBV5-1|-|15|TRBJ2-2|-
TGCGCCACCACGTATCGCGGGGCCACCACCGGGGAGCTGTTTTTT
CATTYRGATTGELFF
>TRBV4-2|TRBD2|18|TRBJ2-5|-
TGTGCCAGCAGCCAAGATCGGAGGGAGGGCCAGGTACAAGAGACCCAGTACTTC
CASSQDRREGQVQETQYF
>TRBV12-3/TRBV12-4|-|12|TRBJ1-5|many
TGTGCCAGCAGTTTAATGGGACAGCCCCAGCATTTT
CASSLMGQPQHF